The 14 T cell receptor beta chains in this list originate from one sample, sequenced in a study of cytomegalovirus exposure and HLA in healthy donors. The PCR had 60 Vbeta and 13 Jbeta primers. Libraries were prepared by immunoSEQ multiplex PCR; TCRdb keeps only in-frame clonotypes and omits some of them. The sample has fewer than 150,000 clones; 75% to 80% are singletons. Sequenced input: PBMCs. The source of these receptors is a woman aged 45-60 years in good health and CMV-seronegative.

This chain links TRBV4-2 with TRBJ1-1, with TRBD1 matching over 7 bases. Germline CDR1 is LGHNA and CDR2 is YNFKEQ. CDR3 size: 12 residues. V was clipped by 2 bases and J by 8 bases; unmatched bases: 2. The CDR3 DNA follows: TGTGCCAGCAGCCAATCCAGGGGGGAAGCTTTCTTT. The encoded protein is CASSQSRGEAFF.

The chain combines TRBV5-1 with TRBJ2-1; possibly TRBD2 for D (5 bases). The CDR3 is made up of 13 amino acids. Germline CDR1 SGHRS, CDR2 YFSETQ. Trimming pared 2 bases from V and 6 bases from J, leaving 9 bases between. The chain's CDR3 is CASSFSLANEQFF. The CDR3 coding sequence is TGCGCCAGCAGCTTTTCCCTAGCCAATGAGCAGTTCTTC.

The chain uses TRBV5-4 and TRBJ1-1; perhaps TRBD1 as D (5 bases). V was clipped by 0 bases and J by 7 bases, with 7 bases between them. The CDR3 runs to 12 residues. Looked up from germline, CDR1 is SGHNT and CDR2 is YYREEE (reference sequence). CDR3 sequence reads: CASSLGGVEAFF. Here the CDR3 DNA reads TGTGCCAGCAGCTTGGGGGGGGTTGAAGCTTTCTTT.

This clone has only a few counts. The chain combines TRBV4-1 with TRBJ1-1, with a possible D match to TRBD1 (6 bases). V was shortened by 4 bases and J by 4 bases, with 16 bases between the two germline ends. Per the germline V gene, CDR1 is MGHRA and CDR2 is YSYEKL. There are 15 residues in the CDR3. The CDR3 nucleotides read TGCGCCAGCAGCCGGAATGGGGGCGCATCCACTGAAGCTTTCTTT. Translating it yields CASSRNGGASTEAFF.

The genes are TRBV30 and TRBJ2-7; 8 positions match TRBD2. There are 14 residues in the CDR3. CDR1 GTSNPN and CDR2 SVGIG come from the germline V gene (reference sequence). With V trimmed by 5 bases and J by 6 bases, 12 bases remained unmatched. The CDR3 sequence: CAWAGLGGGTEQYF. In nucleotides, the CDR3 is TGTGCCTGGGCCGGCTTGGGCGGGGGGACCGAGCAGTACTTC.

CDR3 protein: CASSPSGSGNTIYF. Written as DNA, the CDR3 is TGTGCCAGCAGCCCCTCAGGGTCTGGAAACACCATATATTTT. This chain connects TRBV6-5 to TRBJ1-3; possible D gene TRBD1, 5 bases. Trimming took 6 bases from V and 1 from J, leaving 10 bases between them. Germline lookup yields CDR1 MNHEY and CDR2 SVGAGI. This CDR3 is built from 14 residues.

This rearrangement joins TRBV15 to TRBJ1-1; 9 nucleotides align to TRBD1. Germline CDR1 reads LNHNV; CDR2 reads YYDKDF (reference sequence). V lost 3 bases and J lost 8; bases outside the gene matches: 10. The CDR3 sequence is 15 residues long. CDR3 protein: CATSRVWTGDSEAFF. The DNA for the CDR3 is TGTGCCACCAGCAGGGTTTGGACAGGGGACTCCGAAGCTTTCTTT.

This clone occurred once. J is TRBJ2-3 and V is TRBV5-1; TRBD2 might be the D (7 bases). The CDR3 extends over 17 amino acids. Germline V gene sequence: CDR1 SGHRS, CDR2 YFSETQ. Trimming removed 1 base from V and 1 base from J, with 16 bases in between. This CDR3 reads CASSLRGGQKGTDTQYF. CDR3 DNA sequence: TGCGCCAGCAGCTTGAGGGGGGGGCAGAAGGGCACAGATACGCAGTATTTT.

This chain connects TRBV5-4 to TRBJ2-7; D possibly corresponds to TRBD2 (7 bases). Between the trimmed V and J ends, which lost 0 bases and 5 bases, there was a span of 15 bases. CDR1 and CDR2 (germline): SGHNT, YYREEE (reference sequence). The CDR3 totals 15 residues. CDR3 bases: TGTGCCAGCAGCTTGGAAGGGGGGGGGCCCAACGAGCAGTACTTC. Protein sequence: CASSLEGGGPNEQYF.

V usage is TRBV6-5 and J usage is TRBJ1-4; no clear D gene. CDR3 size: 13 residues. Germline CDR1 reads MNHEY; CDR2 reads SVGAGI. Trimming cost V 5 bases and J 8 bases, with 12 bases left between them. In DNA form, the CDR3 reads TGTGCCAGCAGTGAACCTGGAGGGGAAAAACTGTTTTTT. Protein product: CASSEPGGEKLFF.

The chain is built from TRBV7-2 and TRBJ2-1; TRBD2 matches 13 bases. The germline V gene has CDR1 SGHTA and CDR2 FQGNSA. This CDR3 has 16 amino acids. J gave up 6 bases and V 4 bases, and 6 bases lay outside the gene matches. The CDR3, as DNA: TGTGCCAGCAGCTCATTGACTAGCGGGGGGTCCAATGAGCAGTTCTTC. Translated: CASSSLTSGGSNEQFF.

The chain recombines TRBV27 with TRBJ1-2; tentatively, D is TRBD1 (5 bases). This CDR3 is 14 amino acids long. Germline CDR1 MNHEY, CDR2 SMNVEV (reference sequence). The V end lost 3 bases, the J end lost 0 bases, and 8 bases lay between the germline ends. The CDR3 loop is CASSFAGSNYGYTF. The CDR3 DNA is TGTGCCAGCAGTTTTGCAGGGTCTAACTATGGCTACACCTTC.

The chain is built from TRBV27 and TRBJ2-7, with D perhaps matching TRBD1 (6 bases). V was cut by 5 bases and J by 3 bases, with 17 bases left in between. The CDR3 sequence is 15 residues long. CDR1 is MNHEY and CDR2 is SMNVEV in the germline V gene (reference sequence). Here the CDR3 reads CASSKNRVEIYEQYF. CDR3 in DNA: TGTGCCAGCAGTAAGAACAGGGTAGAAATCTACGAGCAGTACTTC.

J is TRBJ1-1 and V is TRBV19; D uncertain. CDR1 LNHDA and CDR2 SQIVND come from the germline V gene (reference sequence). Trimming removed 6 bases from V and 6 bases from J, with 8 bases in between. The CDR3 loop spans 11 amino acids. In DNA, the CDR3 is TGTGCCAGTAGCGACTCGCCTGAAGCTTTCTTT. Its translation is CASSDSPEAFF.